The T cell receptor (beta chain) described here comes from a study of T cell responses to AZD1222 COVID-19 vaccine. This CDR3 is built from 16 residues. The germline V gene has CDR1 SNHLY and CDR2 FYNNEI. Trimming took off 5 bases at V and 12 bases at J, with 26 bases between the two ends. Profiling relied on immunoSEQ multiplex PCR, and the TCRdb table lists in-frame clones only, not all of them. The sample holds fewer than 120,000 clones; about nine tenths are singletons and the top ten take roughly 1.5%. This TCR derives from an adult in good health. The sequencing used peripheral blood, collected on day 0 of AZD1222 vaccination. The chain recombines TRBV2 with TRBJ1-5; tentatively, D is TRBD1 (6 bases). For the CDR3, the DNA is TGTGCCAGCAGTTACCCCCCGACAGGCGCCCTTGACCTCCAGCATTTT. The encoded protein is CASSYPPTGALDLQHF.